The rows below give T cell receptor beta chains drawn from one sample of a study of T cells in Graves' hyperthyroidism and ophthalmopathy. MiXCR, run by TCRdb on the multiplex PCR reads, gives a single entry per CDR3 protein. The sample records 300,000 or so distinct CDR3 sequences, roughly 21% being singletons. Sequencing was performed on blood. Source of these receptors: a woman in her forties or fifties with Graves' hyperthyroidism. Each CDR3 is given with its conserved first and last residue. The D gene is left open where the match is weak. Expanded clones get a size class; other rows say once, few or many, or leave the size out.

DNA | CDR3 | size | J | V | D
TGTGCCAGCAGTGGGACTAGCGGGAACTTTTACAATGAGCAGTTCTTC | CASSGTSGNFYNEQFF | many | TRBJ2-1 | TRBV28 | TRBD2
TGTGCCAGCAGGTCGGGACCCCTGAAGGAAGGCGAAAAACTGTTTTTT | CASRSGPLKEGEKLFF | - | TRBJ1-4 | TRBV7-9 | -
TGCGCCAGCAGCCGCGGGACGGCCCGGAATGAGCAGTTCTTC | CASSRGTARNEQFF | many | TRBJ2-1 | TRBV5-1 | -
TGCGCCAGCAGACCCTCCCTAGCGGCCGGGGAGCTGTTTTTT | CASRPSLAAGELFF | many | TRBJ2-2 | TRBV5-1 | TRBD2
TGTGCCAGCAGCTTTACAAGGACCCAGACCCAGTACTTC | CASSFTRTQTQYF | many | TRBJ2-5 | TRBV7-9 | -
TGCAGTGCTAGAGATCCCCAGGGGTCGATCTCTGAAGCTTTCTTT | CSARDPQGSISEAFF | - | TRBJ1-1 | TRBV20-1 | -
TGTGCCAGCAGCCGCCCCCCAGCGGGAGTTAGGAATGAGCAGTTCTTC | CASSRPPAGVRNEQFF | many | TRBJ2-1 | TRBV7-2 | TRBD2
TGTGCCAGCAGCTTAGGTAGCGGGAAGGCCTACGAGCAGTACTTC | CASSLGSGKAYEQYF | - | TRBJ2-7 | TRBV11-2 | TRBD2
TGTGCCAGCAGCGTAGGACAGGGCGACGGCTACACCTTC | CASSVGQGDGYTF | few | TRBJ1-2 | TRBV9 | TRBD1
TGTGCCAGCAGAACAAGGTTAACTAATGAAAAACTGTTTTTT | CASRTRLTNEKLFF | few | TRBJ1-4 | TRBV28 | -
TGTGCCAGCAGCTTAGCAGGGACAGGGGGCGTTGGCAATCAGCCCCAGCATTTT | CASSLAGTGGVGNQPQHF | many | TRBJ1-5 | TRBV7-2 | TRBD1
TGTGCCAGCAGTTACTCGAGGCGGCGGGAGCAGTTCTTC | CASSYSRRREQFF | once | TRBJ2-1 | TRBV6-2/TRBV6-3 | -
TGTGCCAGCAGTCGTAGCGGGAGGGCCGAGACCCAGTACTTC | CASSRSGRAETQYF | few | TRBJ2-5 | TRBV6-1 | TRBD2
TGTGCCATCAGTGAGACCTTAGCGGGAGTTAGCGAGCAGTTCTTC | CAISETLAGVSEQFF | - | TRBJ2-1 | TRBV10-3 | TRBD2
TGTGCCAGCACGGGGATCATAGGGGGGGATACGCAGTATTTT | CASTGIIGGDTQYF | - | TRBJ2-3 | TRBV12-3/TRBV12-4 | -
TGTGCCAGCAGTGGACTAGCGGGAAACTATGGCTACACCTTC | CASSGLAGNYGYTF | - | TRBJ1-2 | TRBV28 | -
TGCGCCAGCAGCCCACTGGGGTACACTGAAGCTTTCTTT | CASSPLGYTEAFF | many | TRBJ1-1 | TRBV5-1 | -
TGCAGCGTTAGGACAGCAGAGACCCAGTACTTC | CSVRTAETQYF | - | TRBJ2-5 | TRBV29-1 | -
TGCAGTGCTAGACACCCGGCAAGGGGGGACACTGAAGCTTTCTTT | CSARHPARGDTEAFF | once | TRBJ1-1 | TRBV20-1 | -
TGCAGTGCTAGCCCCTCCTCTGGAGCGCAGTATTTT | CSASPSSGAQYF | few | TRBJ2-3 | TRBV20-1 | -
TGTGCCAGCAGTGAGACGGCAGGGGGCTTCTATGGCTACACCTTC | CASSETAGGFYGYTF | many | TRBJ1-2 | TRBV2 | TRBD1
TGTGCCAGCAGCTTAGGGGCCCCCTCCCAGTACTTC | CASSLGAPSQYF | - | TRBJ2-5 | TRBV7-2 | -
TGTGCCAGCATTCCGGGGGGTCATAATTCACCCCTCCACTTT | CASIPGGHNSPLHF | - | TRBJ1-6 | TRBV12-3/TRBV12-4 | -
TGTGCCAGCAGTGAAGTGAGCTCCTACGAGCAGTACTTC | CASSEVSSYEQYF | many | TRBJ2-7 | TRBV25-1 | -
TGTGCCAGCAGCTTACAGGCCCTAGCCAAAAACATTCAGTACTTC | CASSLQALAKNIQYF | many | TRBJ2-4 | TRBV11-2 | -
TGTGCCAGTAAGTTAAACACTGAAGCTTTCTTT | CASKLNTEAFF | many | TRBJ1-1 | TRBV6-2/TRBV6-3 | -
TGTGCCAGCAGCGCCCGGACAGGATTAGCCAAAAACATTCAGTACTTC | CASSARTGLAKNIQYF | many | TRBJ2-4 | TRBV9 | TRBD1
TGTGCCAGTAGCACCTCAGGGGCCACAGATACGCAGTATTTT | CASSTSGATDTQYF | few | TRBJ2-3 | TRBV19 | -
TGTGCCAGCAGCCAAGCGGCAGGGGGCCCTGAAGCTTTCTTT | CASSQAAGGPEAFF | - | TRBJ1-1 | TRBV3-1 | TRBD1
TGTGCCAGCAGCTCCCACCGGCGGTACAATGAGCAGTTCTTC | CASSSHRRYNEQFF | - | TRBJ2-1 | TRBV28 | -
TGTGCCAGCAGCCCCCTTCGGGGAGAAGCTTTCTTT | CASSPLRGEAFF | many | TRBJ1-1 | TRBV5-8 | -
TGTGCCAGCGGTCACGCCTACTCCTACGAGCAGTACTTC | CASGHAYSYEQYF | - | TRBJ2-7 | TRBV5-5 | -
TGTGCCAGCAGCTTAGAGACGGGACAGAATTATGGCTACACCTTC | CASSLETGQNYGYTF | - | TRBJ1-2 | TRBV7-9 | TRBD1
TGTGCCAGCAGTGAAGACAGTCAAGATTATCAGCCCCAGCATTTT | CASSEDSQDYQPQHF | few | TRBJ1-5 | TRBV2 | -
TGTGCCAGCAGCCCAAGGGGCAGCGGAACCGGGGAGCTGTTTTTT | CASSPRGSGTGELFF | - | TRBJ2-2 | TRBV7-9 | -
TGTGCCAGCAGGGCCGGGACAGTTGAGCAGTTCTTC | CASRAGTVEQFF | - | TRBJ2-1 | TRBV2 | TRBD1
TGCAGTGGCAGAGCTGGGAGTCGAGATACGCAGTATTTT | CSGRAGSRDTQYF | many | TRBJ2-3 | TRBV20-1 | -
TGTGCCAGCACCTCAGGGCGCAACTATGGCTACACCTTC | CASTSGRNYGYTF | once | TRBJ1-2 | TRBV12-3/TRBV12-4 | -
TGCAGTGCCGAAGAGGGACAGGGATTAGATACGCAGTATTTT | CSAEEGQGLDTQYF | - | TRBJ2-3 | TRBV20-1 | TRBD1
TGTGCCAGCGCGAAAGGCAGGGGAGATGAAAAACTGTTTTTT | CASAKGRGDEKLFF | many | TRBJ1-4 | TRBV28 | -
TGCGCCAGCAGCCAAGAGAGGCCAGGAGGCGAGCAGTACTTC | CASSQERPGGEQYF | many | TRBJ2-7 | TRBV4-1 | -
TGTGCCAGCAGCCAGGAGGGACAGGTTGCAAATCAGCCCCAGCATTTT | CASSQEGQVANQPQHF | - | TRBJ1-5 | TRBV4-2 | TRBD1
TGTGCCAGCATAGGACAGAACTCCTACGAGCAGTACTTC | CASIGQNSYEQYF | many | TRBJ2-7 | TRBV28 | -
TGTGCCAGCAGGTCGCGGGCGACAGATACGCAGTATTTT | CASRSRATDTQYF | many | TRBJ2-3 | TRBV7-2 | -